This T cell receptor (beta chain) was recorded in a study of cytomegalovirus exposure and HLA in healthy donors. Study background: Later analysis reported that the 120 validation repertoires shared the platform of the 500 to 850 first-cohort repertoires. Regarding the study as a whole: The finding came from a later analysis; first-cohort TCR clusters tended to co-occur in the 130 or so validation repertoires. The study flagged roughly 150 TCR beta chains as cytomegalovirus-associated. Per published reports, the classifier diagnosed cytomegalovirus status with high specificity and sensitivity.

CDR3 length equals 12 residues. V shed 5 bases, J shed 7 bases, and the junction held 5 bases outside the gene matches. Looked up from germline, CDR1 is GTSNPN and CDR2 is SVGIG (reference sequence). In its sample, this clone was seen a few times. Its antigen is not identified. Produced via immunoSEQ multiplex PCR; TCRdb's table is partial and in-frame only. The sample contains over 250,000 clones, approximately 86% of which appear only once. The TCR was taken from a woman between 18 and 30 years old in good health and CMV-seronegative. The rearrangement joins TRBV30 to TRBJ1-2; 9 bases fit TRBD1. Sequenced material: PBMCs. CDR3 amino acids: CAWGQGPAGYTF. CDR3 in DNA: TGTGCCTGGGGACAGGGGCCGGCTGGCTACACCTTC.